This passage covers 2 T cell receptor beta chains from one sample sequenced in a study of CD8+ T cells in alopecia areata. RNA was extracted and reverse transcribed into cDNA as the sequencing template. This table comes from immunoSEQ multiplex PCR, and its TCRdb copy is limited to in-frame clones, with some not included. The repertoire holds about 250,000 clones, with approximately 60% as singletons. Specified treatment: oral pan-JAK inhibitor, 5-10 mg twice daily. This specimen was CD4+ T cells sorted from blood, taken at approximately week 52, from a patient treated with tofacitinib. These receptors were obtained from a human donor with alopecia areata.

The CDR3 loop reads CASSLGSPRDGYTF. The CDR3 nucleotides are TGCGCCAGCAGCCTGGGATCTCCCAGAGATGGCTACACCTTC. The chain recombines TRBV5-1 with TRBJ1-2; D uncertain. V dropped 4 bases and J dropped 6 bases, with 16 bases sitting between them. The CDR3 totals 14 residues. The V gene's germline CDR1 is SGHRS and CDR2 YFSETQ.

This clone has a handful of counts. The chain carries TRBV29-1 and TRBJ2-7, with a weak D call TRBD1 (7 bases). V shed 7 bases and J shed 0 bases, with 10 bases lying between them. This CDR3 has 12 residues. Germline CDR1 SQVTM, CDR2 ANQGSEA. The CDR3 sequence is CSAGGGSYEQYF. The CDR3 DNA is TGCAGCGCAGGGGGAGGCTCCTACGAGCAGTACTTC.